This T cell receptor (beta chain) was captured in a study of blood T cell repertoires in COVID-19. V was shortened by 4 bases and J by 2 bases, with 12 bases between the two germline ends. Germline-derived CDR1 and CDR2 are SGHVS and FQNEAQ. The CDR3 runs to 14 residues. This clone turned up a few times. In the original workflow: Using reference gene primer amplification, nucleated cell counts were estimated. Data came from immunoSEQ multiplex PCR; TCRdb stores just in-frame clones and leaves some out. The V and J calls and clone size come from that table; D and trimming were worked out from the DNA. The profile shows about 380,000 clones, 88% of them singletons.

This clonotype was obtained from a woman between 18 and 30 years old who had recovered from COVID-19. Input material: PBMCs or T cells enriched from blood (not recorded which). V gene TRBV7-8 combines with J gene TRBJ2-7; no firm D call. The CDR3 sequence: CASSSGPDAYEQYF. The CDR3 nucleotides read TGTGCCAGCAGCTCCGGTCCCGATGCCTACGAGCAGTACTTC.